This T cell receptor beta chain came from a study of human T cells and chemical hapten exposure. The CDR3 covers 16 residues. Trimming shortened V by 0 bases and J by 0 bases, and 12 bases separated the two germline ends. In germline, CDR1 is SQVTM, CDR2 ANQGSEA. Time point denoted: pre-sensitization, week 0. The treatment: therapeutic diphenylcyclopropenone sensitization with weekly scalp DPC. Study-level results: With regard to DPC sensitization, TCRs above 1 in 1000 frequency did not change.

This clonotype was counted at least ten times. Its antigen is still unknown. Using its own MiXCR run on the RACE reads, TCRdb lists one record per CDR3 protein. Of tens of thousands of distinct CDR3 sequences listed, 9.4% are singletons. The TCR sequence derives from a middle-aged woman with alopecia areata. Some clones in this sample may be carry-over from other donors' samples. The sequences come from whole blood, collected in connection with sensitization to the hapten diphenylcyclopropenone (DPC). The rearrangement links TRBV29-1 to TRBJ2-1, with D tentatively TRBD1 (6 bases). The CDR3 sequence: CSVEDSRGSSYNEQFF. The CDR3 bases are TGCAGCGTTGAAGATTCCAGGGGCAGCTCCTACAATGAGCAGTTCTTC.